A single sample is the source of the 28 T cell receptor beta chains below, sequenced in a study of identical twins. TCRdb analysed the 5' RACE reads with MiXCR anew, one entry per CDR3 protein. The sample contains about 470,000 distinct CDR3 sequences, 24% of which appear only once. Separately, the same data were catalogued under a study of T cells expressing NK-cell markers.

The specimen sequenced was CD4+ T cells sorted from blood. Source of these receptors: a woman under 30 in good health.

This clonotype was recorded many times. The J gene is TRBJ2-1, the V gene TRBV29-1; 8 nucleotides agree with TRBD2. Trimming at V came to 4 bases and at J to 8 bases, leaving 4 bases not matched to a gene. Germline CDR1 SQVTM, CDR2 ANQGSEA. The CDR3 runs to 12 residues. In DNA form, the CDR3 reads TGCAGCGTTGGGAGCGGGGGCGATGAGCAGTTCTTC. This gives the protein CSVGSGGDEQFF.

The chain links TRBV6-1 to TRBJ2-7; TRBD1 agrees at 8 bases. J gave up 6 bases and V 10 bases, and 17 bases lay outside the gene matches. This CDR3 has 15 amino acids. The germline CDR1 and CDR2 sequences are MNHNS and SASEGT. The CDR3 DNA is TGTGCCACCCGACAGGGGCCCAATACCCCCCTCGAGCAGTACTTC. It translates to CATRQGPNTPLEQYF.

The chain carries TRBV19 and TRBJ2-5; tentative D call: TRBD2 (5 bases). With 6 bases removed from V and 2 bases from J, the gap between germline ends came to 13 bases. The CDR3 has 14 residues. The V gene's germline CDR1 is LNHDA and CDR2 SQIVND (reference sequence). CDR3 nucleotides: TGTGCCAGTAGGGGTACATGGACTCAAGAGACCCAGTACTTC. It encodes CASRGTWTQETQYF.

This clonotype has only a few counts. The chain couples TRBV6-5 to TRBJ1-1; the D is unclear. The CDR3 runs to 13 residues. V was clipped by 2 bases and J by 3 bases, with 7 bases between them. In germline, CDR1 is MNHEY, CDR2 SVGAGI. For the CDR3, the DNA is TGTGCCAGCAGTTACGGATCGTACACTGAAGCTTTCTTT. Translating gives CASSYGSYTEAFF.

This clonotype was seen more than once but under ten times. The chain recombines TRBV5-1 with TRBJ2-7; 7 bases map to TRBD2. The CDR3 consists of 16 residues. Looked up from germline, CDR1 is SGHRS and CDR2 is YFSETQ. Trimming cost V 1 base and J 0 bases; bases outside gene matches: 7. CDR3 sequence: CASSLMASGSSYEQYF. In DNA, the CDR3 is TGCGCCAGCAGCTTGATGGCTAGCGGATCCTCCTACGAGCAGTACTTC.

This clonotype was seen a few times. The J gene is TRBJ2-7, the V gene TRBV27; 7 positions match TRBD2. Unmatched junction bases numbered 12, after V lost 1 base and J lost 6 bases. The germline V gene encodes CDR1 MNHEY and CDR2 SMNVEV (reference sequence). CDR3 length: 16 amino acids. DNA of the CDR3: TGTGCCAGCAGTTTATTCCTGGCGGGAGTACCTCCCGAGCAGTACTTC. This codes for CASSLFLAGVPPEQYF.

This clonotype has ten or more counts. The chain carries TRBV5-1 and TRBJ2-7; D is perhaps TRBD2 (5 bases). V lost 4 bases and J lost 3, with 8 bases in between. The CDR3 has 12 amino acids. Germline lookup yields CDR1 SGHRS and CDR2 YFSETQ. CDR3 coding DNA: TGCGCCAGCAGCCGGGATTTCTACGAGCAGTACTTC. Translated, it gives CASSRDFYEQYF.

This clonotype was found a few times. The CDR3 reads CSIIAGGAYSTEAFF. CDR3 in DNA: TGCAGCATCATAGCAGGGGGCGCTTATAGCACTGAAGCTTTCTTT. The chain combines TRBV20-1 with TRBJ1-1; TRBD1 agrees at 8 bases. From germline, CDR1 is DFQATT and CDR2 SNEGSKA (reference sequence). CDR3 length equals 15 residues.

This clonotype was recorded a few times. This sequence joins TRBV6-1 and TRBJ2-7; perhaps D is TRBD1 or TRBD2 (6 bases each). Germline V CDR1 and CDR2: MNHNS, SASEGT. The CDR3 sequence is 16 residues long. V was pared by 6 bases and J by 9 bases, with 27 bases between. CDR3 bases: TGTGCCAGCAGCCCCTGGACAGAAGGAGGACTACGAGGGCAGTACTTC. Translating gives CASSPWTEGGLRGQYF.

The gene calls are TRBV4-3 and TRBJ2-5; possibly TRBD2 for D (5 bases). V was clipped by 1 base and J by 7 bases, with 10 bases between them. CDR3 length: 13 amino acids. Germline lookup yields CDR1 LGHNA and CDR2 YSLEER. CDR3 coding DNA: TGCGCCAGCAGCCAAGTCGACCGGGGGACCCAGTACTTC. Protein: CASSQVDRGTQYF.

This clonotype came up a few times. The chain employs TRBV24-1 and TRBJ2-5, with unresolved D. Trimming removed 3 bases from V and 2 bases from J, with 12 bases in between. This CDR3 comprises 15 residues. CDR1 is KGHDR and CDR2 is SFDVKD in the germline V gene. CDR3 residues: CATSDPSVGQETQYF. CDR3 nucleotides: TGTGCCACCAGTGATCCCAGTGTCGGGCAAGAGACCCAGTACTTC.

V is TRBV20-1 and J is TRBJ1-1, with D maybe TRBD1 (6 bases). The CDR3 is 11 residues long. Germline loops: CDR1 DFQATT, CDR2 SNEGSKA (reference sequence). V was trimmed by 6 bases and J by 4 bases, leaving 9 bases between them. The CDR3 coding sequence is TGCAGTGCGCGACAGGCCACTGAAGCTTTCTTT. It encodes CSARQATEAFF.

This clonotype was counted at least ten times. The J gene is TRBJ2-3, the V gene TRBV10-3; D may be TRBD1 (5 bases). Germline-derived CDR1 and CDR2 are ENHRY and SYGVKD. Trimming took off 0 bases at V and 1 base at J, with 11 bases between the two ends. CDR3 length equals 16 residues. The CDR3 region is CAISESWGRGTDTQYF. CDR3 bases: TGTGCCATCAGTGAGTCGTGGGGCAGGGGCACAGATACGCAGTATTTT.

The chain combines TRBV7-8 with TRBJ2-5, with D possibly matching TRBD1 (7 bases). CDR1 is SGHVS, CDR2 FQNEAQ, per germline. V gave up 3 bases and J gave up 1 base, with 15 bases separating them. The CDR3 runs to 16 residues. The CDR3 loop reads CASSFIPQGGQETQYF. CDR3 nucleotide sequence: TGTGCCAGCAGCTTTATACCCCAGGGGGGCCAAGAGACCCAGTACTTC.

This chain joins TRBV7-8 and TRBJ1-1; D call uncertain. The CDR3 has 13 residues. Germline CDR1 reads SGHVS; CDR2 reads FQNEAQ. Trimming took 4 bases from V and 1 from J, leaving 7 bases between them. The CDR3 coding sequence is TGTGCCAGCAGCTCAAACACGAACACTGAAGCTTTCTTT. Encoded protein: CASSSNTNTEAFF.

DNA of the CDR3: TGTGCCAGCTCACCTACCGACACGTACGAGCAGTACTTC. Translation gives CASSPTDTYEQYF. V and J are TRBV18 and TRBJ2-7; D unresolved. The germline CDR1 and CDR2 sequences are KGHSH and LQKENI. The germline V and J ends were trimmed by 3 bases and 4 bases, with 10 bases remaining between them. The CDR3 is 13 amino acids.

The gene calls are TRBV12-3 or TRBV12-4 and TRBJ1-1; D is ambiguous. The CDR3 runs to 13 residues. V was trimmed by 0 bases and J by 7 bases, leaving 9 bases between them. The CDR3: CASSLARFLEAFF. CDR3 nucleotide sequence: TGTGCCAGCAGTTTAGCCAGGTTTCTTGAAGCTTTCTTT.

This clonotype has a handful of counts. The V call is TRBV7-6, the J call TRBJ1-5; D might be TRBD1 (6 bases). V was shortened by 5 bases and J by 4 bases, with 12 bases between the two germline ends. Germline V CDR1 and CDR2: SGHVS, FNYEAQ. The CDR3 length is 14 residues. The CDR3 protein is CASSQQGLNQPQHF. In nucleotides, the CDR3 is TGTGCCAGCAGCCAACAGGGTCTGAATCAGCCCCAGCATTTT.

The chain is built from TRBV20-1 and TRBJ2-7, with 8 bases that match TRBD2. The germline V gene has CDR1 DFQATT and CDR2 SNEGSKA (reference sequence). Trimming took 8 bases from V and 7 from J; bases not matched to a gene: 7. The CDR3 is made up of 11 amino acids. Here the CDR3 reads CSLGRAGEQYF. CDR3 DNA sequence: TGCAGTCTCGGGAGGGCGGGGGAGCAGTACTTC.

This clonotype was counted a single time. This rearrangement joins TRBV30 to TRBJ2-1, with D possibly being TRBD1 or TRBD2 (5 bases each). Germline lookup yields CDR1 GTSNPN and CDR2 SVGIG (reference sequence). V dropped 2 bases and J dropped 7 bases, with 12 bases sitting between them. This CDR3 region has 13 residues. The CDR3 region has the DNA TGTGCCTGGAGTTGGGACGCTCGGAATGAGCAGTTCTTC. The encoded protein is CAWSWDARNEQFF.

The chain uses TRBV11-1 and TRBJ2-1, with 10 bases matching TRBD1. This CDR3 has 15 amino acids. Germline V lookup: CDR1 SGHAT, CDR2 FQDESV (reference sequence). V shed 4 bases, J shed 7 bases, and the junction held 7 bases outside the gene matches. CDR3 residues: CASSSTGGIPNEQFF. The CDR3 DNA is TGTGCCAGCAGCTCGACAGGGGGCATTCCAAATGAGCAGTTCTTC. The whole variable domain, filled in from reference TRBV11-1 and TRBJ2-1, reads EAEVAQSPRYKITEKSQAVAFWCDPISGHATLYWYRQILGQGPELLVQFQDESVVDDSQLPKDRFSAERLKGVDSTLKIQPAELGDSAMYLCASSSTGGIPNEQFFGPGTRLTVL.

The chain joins TRBV28 to TRBJ1-2; tentative D call: TRBD1 (6 bases). Trimming removed 5 bases at V and 4 bases at J, with 17 bases between. Germline CDR1 reads MDHEN; CDR2 reads SYDVKM. This CDR3 is 15 amino acids long. The CDR3 loop is CASSLTGLVGYGYTF. CDR3 coding DNA: TGTGCCAGCAGTCTAACAGGGTTAGTTGGCTATGGCTACACCTTC.

The rearrangement uses TRBV20-1 and TRBJ2-5, with unresolved D. The CDR3 sequence is 12 residues long. Between the trimmed V and J ends, which lost 3 bases and 0 bases, there was a span of 5 bases. Germline CDR1 is DFQATT and CDR2 is SNEGSKA (reference sequence). CDR3 sequence: CSASYNQETQYF. The CDR3 DNA reads TGCAGTGCTAGTTACAACCAAGAGACCCAGTACTTC.

This clonotype has more than one count but fewer than ten. The chain joins TRBV6-2 or TRBV6-3 to TRBJ2-1; D tentatively fits TRBD1 or TRBD2 (5 bases each). Trimming left V 8 bases short and J 6 bases short, with 20 bases between. Germline CDR1 MNHEY, CDR2 SVGEGT. There are 15 residues in the CDR3. The CDR3 region has the DNA TGTGCCAGCGAAGGTCTCTGGGGGAGAATCAATGAGCAGTTCTTC. It encodes CASEGLWGRINEQFF.

This clonotype was observed a few times. The chain recombines TRBV20-1 with TRBJ1-2; no firm D call. Between the trimmed V and J ends, which lost 3 bases and 6 bases, there was a span of 11 bases. Germline CDR1 DFQATT, CDR2 SNEGSKA (reference sequence). The CDR3 covers 12 residues. The CDR3, as DNA: TGCAGTGCTAGGTTACCTCCCAATGGCTACACCTTC. Translation gives CSARLPPNGYTF.

V is TRBV28 and J is TRBJ1-6; maybe TRBD1 (6 bases). Germline V gives CDR1 MDHEN, CDR2 SYDVKM. The length of the CDR3 is 15 residues. V lost 6 bases, J lost 5 bases, and 14 bases lay in between. The CDR3 spells CASRSQQGNNSPLHF. The CDR3 DNA follows: TGTGCCAGCAGAAGCCAACAGGGTAATAATTCACCCCTCCACTTT.

V is TRBV7-2 and J is TRBJ1-2; D unclear. The CDR3 totals 14 residues. Looked up from germline, CDR1 is SGHTA and CDR2 is FQGNSA. The V and J ends lost 1 base and 4 bases respectively, with 10 bases between them. The CDR3 protein is CASSLERPAYGYTF. In DNA form, the CDR3 reads TGTGCCAGCAGCTTAGAGCGGCCTGCCTATGGCTACACCTTC.

Comment on this clonotype: At one of its ends the junction is not consistent with the germline gene, which may arise from a read error. The chain employs TRBV19 and TRBJ2-1; TRBD1 aligns across 7 bases. Germline V gene data show CDR1 as LNHDA and CDR2 as SQIVND (reference sequence). This CDR3 contains 12 residues. CDR3 DNA: TGTGCCAGTAGTCCAACACCGGGACAGTCCTACTTC. Translated: CASSPTPGQSYF.